This T cell receptor beta chain was identified during a study of blood T cell repertoires in COVID-19. Study details: Some COVID-19 samples were acute and others convalescent; all came from the United States, Italy and Spain. Sample material is recorded as cDNA or gDNA derived from T cells, B-cell-depleted T cells, or PBMCs.

V was trimmed by 8 bases and J by 8 bases, leaving 19 bases between them. The CDR3 runs 14 residues. The germline V gene has CDR1 MNHNY and CDR2 SVGAGI (reference sequence). As handled by the study authors: Amplifying reference gene primers gave estimates of nucleated cell counts. The table came from immunoSEQ multiplex PCR; TCRdb's copy has only in-frame clones and leaves some out. Clone size and V and J calls were adopted from that table, with D and trimming inferred from the DNA. The table lists fewer than 150,000 clones, around 77% of them singletons. The receptor's source is a human donor in a cohort sampled during active COVID-19. The rearrangement uses TRBV6-6 and TRBJ2-1; D might be TRBD1 (6 bases). The source material was peripheral blood. CDR3 DNA sequence: TGTGCCAGCTTTAAGGGGGTATTGGTGGATGAGCAGTTCTTC. Protein product: CASFKGVLVDEQFF.